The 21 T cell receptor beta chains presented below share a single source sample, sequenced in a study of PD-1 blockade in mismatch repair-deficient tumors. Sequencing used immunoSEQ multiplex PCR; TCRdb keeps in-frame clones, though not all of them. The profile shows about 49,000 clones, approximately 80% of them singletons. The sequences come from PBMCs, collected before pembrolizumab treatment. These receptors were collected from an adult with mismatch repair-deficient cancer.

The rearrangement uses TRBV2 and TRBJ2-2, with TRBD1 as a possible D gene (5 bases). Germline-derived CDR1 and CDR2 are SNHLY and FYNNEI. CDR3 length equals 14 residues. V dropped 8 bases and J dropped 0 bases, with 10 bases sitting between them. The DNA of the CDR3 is TGTGCCAGCTACAGGTCCGCGAACACCGGGGAGCTGTTTTTT. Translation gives CASYRSANTGELFF.

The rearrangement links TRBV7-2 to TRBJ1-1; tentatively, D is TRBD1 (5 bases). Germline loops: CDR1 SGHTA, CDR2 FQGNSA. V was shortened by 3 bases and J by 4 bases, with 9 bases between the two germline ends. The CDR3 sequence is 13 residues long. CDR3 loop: CASSLIGGTEAFF. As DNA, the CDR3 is TGTGCCAGCAGCTTGATTGGGGGCACTGAAGCTTTCTTT.

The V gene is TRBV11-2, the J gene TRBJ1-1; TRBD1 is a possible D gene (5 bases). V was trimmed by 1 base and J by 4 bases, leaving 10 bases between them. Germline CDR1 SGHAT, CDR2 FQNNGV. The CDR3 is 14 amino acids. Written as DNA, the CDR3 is TGTGCCAGCAGCTTAGGGGGGATCAGCACTGAAGCTTTCTTT. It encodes CASSLGGISTEAFF.

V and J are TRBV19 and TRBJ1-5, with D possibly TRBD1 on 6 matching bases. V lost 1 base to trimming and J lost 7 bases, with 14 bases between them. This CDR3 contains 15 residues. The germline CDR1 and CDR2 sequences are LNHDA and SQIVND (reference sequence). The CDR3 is CASSIVGGQEQPQHF. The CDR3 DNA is TGTGCCAGTAGTATAGTTGGGGGGCAGGAACAGCCCCAGCATTTT. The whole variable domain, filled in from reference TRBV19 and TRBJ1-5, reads DGGITQSPKYLFRKEGQNVTLSCEQNLNHDAMYWYRQDPGQGLRLIYYSQIVNDFQKGDIAEGYSVSREKKESFPLTVTSAQKNPTAFYLCASSIVGGQEQPQHFGDGTRLSIL.

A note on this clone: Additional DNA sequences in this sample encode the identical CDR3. CDR3 region: CASSTTASSGNTIYF. DNA for the CDR3: TGTGCCAGCAGTACCACAGCGAGCTCTGGAAACACCATATATTTT. The chain recombines TRBV6-5 with TRBJ1-3; D call uncertain. The CDR3 contains 15 residues. Germline CDR1 is MNHEY and CDR2 is SVGAGI. The germline V and J ends were trimmed by 5 bases and 0 bases, with 11 bases remaining between them.

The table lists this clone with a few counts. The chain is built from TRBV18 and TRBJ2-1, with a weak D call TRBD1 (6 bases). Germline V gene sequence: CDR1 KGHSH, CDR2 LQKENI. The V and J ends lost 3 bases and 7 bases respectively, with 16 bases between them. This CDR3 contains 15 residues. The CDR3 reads CASSPAWTESNEQFF. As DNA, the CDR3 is TGTGCCAGCTCACCGGCCTGGACAGAGTCAAATGAGCAGTTCTTC.

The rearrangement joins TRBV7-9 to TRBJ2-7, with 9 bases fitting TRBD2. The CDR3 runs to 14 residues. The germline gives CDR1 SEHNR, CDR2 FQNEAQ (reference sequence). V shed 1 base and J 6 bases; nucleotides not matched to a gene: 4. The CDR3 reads CASSLEPTSGEQYF. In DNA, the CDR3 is TGTGCCAGCAGCTTAGAACCGACTAGCGGCGAGCAGTACTTC.

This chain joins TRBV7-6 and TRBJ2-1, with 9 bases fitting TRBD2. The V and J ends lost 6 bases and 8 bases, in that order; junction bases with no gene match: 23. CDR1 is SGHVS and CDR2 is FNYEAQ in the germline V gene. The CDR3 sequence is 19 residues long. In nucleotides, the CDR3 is TGTGCCAGCAGTTCCGATCAGGGGGGGGGCGCGGGAGGGAGCGATGAGCAGTTCTTC. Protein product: CASSSDQGGGAGGSDEQFF.

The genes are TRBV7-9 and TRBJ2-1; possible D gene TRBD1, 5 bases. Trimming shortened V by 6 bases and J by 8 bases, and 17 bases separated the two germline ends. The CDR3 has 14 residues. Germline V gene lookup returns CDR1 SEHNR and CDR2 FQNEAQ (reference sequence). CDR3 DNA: TGTGCCAGCAGTCGGACAACAGAGGTCGATGAGCAGTTCTTC. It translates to CASSRTTEVDEQFF.

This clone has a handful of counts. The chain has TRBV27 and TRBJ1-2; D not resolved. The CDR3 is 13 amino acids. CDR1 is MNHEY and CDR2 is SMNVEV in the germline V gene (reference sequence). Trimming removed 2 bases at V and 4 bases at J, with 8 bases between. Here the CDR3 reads CASSLRFGYGYTF. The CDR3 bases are TGTGCCAGCAGTTTACGGTTTGGCTATGGCTACACCTTC.

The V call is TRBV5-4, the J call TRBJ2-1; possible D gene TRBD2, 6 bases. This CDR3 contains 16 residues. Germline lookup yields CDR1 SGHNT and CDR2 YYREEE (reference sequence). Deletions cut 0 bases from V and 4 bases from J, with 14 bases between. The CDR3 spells CASSLVGSLSYNEQFF. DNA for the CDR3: TGTGCCAGCAGCTTGGTCGGGAGCCTCTCATACAATGAGCAGTTCTTC.

CDR3 loop: CASSWDNFAEAFF. The CDR3 nucleotides are TGTGCCAGCAGCTGGGACAACTTCGCTGAAGCTTTCTTT. V usage is TRBV7-8 and J usage is TRBJ1-1, with a weak D call TRBD1 (6 bases). This CDR3 has 13 amino acids. Germline CDR1 is SGHVS and CDR2 is FQNEAQ. V was cut by 4 bases and J by 6 bases, with 12 bases left in between.

CDR3: CASSIDGTDLGEQYF. The CDR3 DNA follows: TGTGCCAGTAGTATAGACGGGACAGACCTTGGGGAGCAGTACTTC. The chain joins TRBV19 to TRBJ2-7, with 7 bases lining up with TRBD1. The J segment lost 7 bases and the V segment lost 0 bases, leaving 9 bases of the junction unmatched. Germline V CDR1 and CDR2: LNHDA, SQIVND (reference sequence). CDR3 size: 15 residues.

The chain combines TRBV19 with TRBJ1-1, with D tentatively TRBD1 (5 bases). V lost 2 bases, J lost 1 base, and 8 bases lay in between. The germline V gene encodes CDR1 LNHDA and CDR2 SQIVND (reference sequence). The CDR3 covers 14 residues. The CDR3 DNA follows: TGTGCCAGTAGTATAAGGGGAGAGAACACTGAAGCTTTCTTT. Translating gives CASSIRGENTEAFF. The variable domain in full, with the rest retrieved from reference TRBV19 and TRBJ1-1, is DGGITQSPKYLFRKEGQNVTLSCEQNLNHDAMYWYRQDPGQGLRLIYYSQIVNDFQKGDIAEGYSVSREKKESFPLTVTSAQKNPTAFYLCASSIRGENTEAFFGQGTRLTVV.

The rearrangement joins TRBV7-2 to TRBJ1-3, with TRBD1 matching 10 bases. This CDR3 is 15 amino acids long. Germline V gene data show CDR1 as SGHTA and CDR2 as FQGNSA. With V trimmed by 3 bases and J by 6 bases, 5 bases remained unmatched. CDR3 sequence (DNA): TGTGCCAGCAGCTTTGGGACAGGGGCTCAAAACACCATATATTTT. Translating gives CASSFGTGAQNTIYF.

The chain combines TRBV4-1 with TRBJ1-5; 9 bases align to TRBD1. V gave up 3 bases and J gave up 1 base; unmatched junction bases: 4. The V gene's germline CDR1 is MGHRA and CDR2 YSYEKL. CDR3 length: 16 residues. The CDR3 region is CASSHDRGTSNQPQHF. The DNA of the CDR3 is TGCGCCAGCAGCCACGACAGGGGGACGAGCAATCAGCCCCAGCATTTT.

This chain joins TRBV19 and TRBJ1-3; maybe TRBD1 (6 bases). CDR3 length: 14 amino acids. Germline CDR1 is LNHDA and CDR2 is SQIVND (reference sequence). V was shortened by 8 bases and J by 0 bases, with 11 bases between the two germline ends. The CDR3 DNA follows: TGTGCCAGTGCTAGGGGGGACTCTGGAAACACCATATATTTT. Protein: CASARGDSGNTIYF.

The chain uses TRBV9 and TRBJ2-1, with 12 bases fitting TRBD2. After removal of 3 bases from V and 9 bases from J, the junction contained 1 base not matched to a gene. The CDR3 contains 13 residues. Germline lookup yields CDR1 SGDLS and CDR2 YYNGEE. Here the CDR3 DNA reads TGTGCCAGCAGCGGGACTAGCGGGATTGAGCAGTTCTTC. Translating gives CASSGTSGIEQFF.

The CDR3 bases are TGCGCCAGCAGCCCACATCCCGGCTCAGAAGCCGGGGAGCTGTTTTTT. Its protein product is CASSPHPGSEAGELFF. The chain links TRBV4-1 to TRBJ2-2; D is undetermined. V was cut by 4 bases and J by 6 bases, with 18 bases left in between. CDR1 and CDR2 (germline): MGHRA, YSYEKL. The CDR3 length is 16 residues.

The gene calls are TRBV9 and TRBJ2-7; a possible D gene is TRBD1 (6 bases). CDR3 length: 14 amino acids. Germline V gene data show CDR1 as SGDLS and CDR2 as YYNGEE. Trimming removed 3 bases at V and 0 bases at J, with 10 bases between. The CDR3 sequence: CASSEGTRSYEQYF. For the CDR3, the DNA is TGTGCCAGCAGCGAGGGGACACGCTCCTACGAGCAGTACTTC.

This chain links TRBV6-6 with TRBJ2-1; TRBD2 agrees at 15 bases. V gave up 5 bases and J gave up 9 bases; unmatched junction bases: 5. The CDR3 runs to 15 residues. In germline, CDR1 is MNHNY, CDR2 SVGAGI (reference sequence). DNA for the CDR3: TGTGCCAGCAGTGGGGGGGGACTAGCGGGAGGTGAGCAGTTCTTC. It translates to CASSGGGLAGGEQFF.